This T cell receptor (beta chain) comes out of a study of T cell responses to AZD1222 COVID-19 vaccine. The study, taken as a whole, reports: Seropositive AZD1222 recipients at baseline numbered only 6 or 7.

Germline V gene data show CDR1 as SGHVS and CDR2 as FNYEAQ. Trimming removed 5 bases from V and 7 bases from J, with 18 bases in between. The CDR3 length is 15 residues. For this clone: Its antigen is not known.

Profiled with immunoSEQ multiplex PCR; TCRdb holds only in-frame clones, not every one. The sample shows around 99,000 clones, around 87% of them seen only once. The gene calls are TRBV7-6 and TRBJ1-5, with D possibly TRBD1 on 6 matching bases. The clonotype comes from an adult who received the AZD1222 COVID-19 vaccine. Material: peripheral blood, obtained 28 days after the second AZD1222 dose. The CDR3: CASSPLGGPGQPQHF. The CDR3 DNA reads TGTGCCAGCAGCCCCCTCGGGGGGCCGGGCCAGCCCCAGCATTTT.